The 28 T cell receptor beta chains presented below share a single source sample, sequenced in a study of cytomegalovirus exposure and HLA in healthy donors. The PCR was carried out with 60 Vbeta primers and 13 Jbeta primers. The table came from immunoSEQ multiplex PCR; TCRdb's copy has only in-frame clones and leaves some out. The sample shows more than 150,000 clones, around four fifths of them seen only once. The material sequenced was PBMCs. The receptors originated from a woman in her 30s in good health and CMV-seronegative.

The CDR3 is CASSPSGGFQETQYF. CDR3 nucleotides: TGTGCCAGCAGCCCTAGCGGGGGTTTCCAAGAGACCCAGTACTTC. The genes are TRBV9 and TRBJ2-5; 10 bases agree with TRBD2. CDR3 length: 15 residues. The germline CDR1 and CDR2 sequences are SGDLS and YYNGEE. Germline trimming cut 4 bases from V and 1 base from J; bases unmatched to any gene: 4. The variable domain in full, with the rest retrieved from reference TRBV9 and TRBJ2-5, is DSGVTQTPKHLITATGQRVTLRCSPRSGDLSVYWYQQSLDQGLQFLIQYYNGEERAKGNILERFSAQQFPDLHSELNLSSLELGDSALYFCASSPSGGFQETQYFGPGTRLLVL.

V and J are TRBV4-1 and TRBJ1-5; D not resolved. From germline, CDR1 is MGHRA and CDR2 YSYEKL. The CDR3 is 14 amino acids. Deletions cut 1 base from V and 0 bases from J, with 4 bases between. CDR3 nucleotide sequence: TGCGCCAGCAGCCAAGGCTATAGCAATCAGCCCCAGCATTTT. This gives the protein CASSQGYSNQPQHF.

J is TRBJ2-2 and V is TRBV5-1; D is possibly TRBD1 (6 bases). CDR1 is SGHRS, CDR2 YFSETQ, per germline. V was cut by 4 bases and J by 6 bases, with 10 bases left in between. This CDR3 contains 13 residues. The CDR3 bases are TGCGCCAGCAGCGTACAGGGTTCCGGGGAGCTGTTTTTT. Encoded protein: CASSVQGSGELFF.

The genes are TRBV30 and TRBJ1-2; a possible D gene is TRBD1 (5 bases). V lost 2 bases, J lost 0 bases, and 10 bases lay in between. The V gene's germline CDR1 is GTSNPN and CDR2 SVGIG (reference sequence). This CDR3 has 14 residues. The CDR3 loop reads CAWSPDTTNYGYTF. CDR3 sequence (DNA): TGTGCCTGGAGTCCGGACACAACTAACTATGGCTACACCTTC.

The chain combines TRBV14 with TRBJ1-1; the D is unclear. CDR1 is SGHDN, CDR2 FVKESK, per germline. V lost 1 base and J 11 bases, leaving 11 bases between the germline ends. The CDR3 has 12 amino acids. CDR3 in amino acids: CASSQVYSRAFF. DNA for the CDR3: TGTGCCAGCAGCCAAGTGTACAGCCGGGCTTTCTTT.

The chain recombines TRBV15 with TRBJ2-1, with 7 bases fitting TRBD1. J gave up 4 bases and V 2 bases, and 11 bases lay outside the gene matches. CDR1 and CDR2 from the germline V gene are LNHNV and YYDKDF (reference sequence). The CDR3 extends over 17 amino acids. The CDR3 DNA reads TGTGCCACCAGCAGATCCGGGACAGACTCTCGATACAATGAGCAGTTCTTC. It translates to CATSRSGTDSRYNEQFF. Looking up the rest from reference TRBV15 and TRBJ2-1 gives the full variable domain: DAMVIQNPRYQVTQFGKPVTLSCSQTLNHNVMYWYQQKSSQAPKLLFHYYDKDFNNEADTPDNFQSRRPNTSFCFLDIRSPGLGDTAMYLCATSRSGTDSRYNEQFFGPGTRLTVL.

The chain carries TRBV18 and TRBJ1-6; 7 bases match TRBD1. With 3 bases clipped from V and 10 bases from J, the junction kept 6 bases outside the gene matches. Germline-derived CDR1 and CDR2 are KGHSH and LQKENI. This CDR3 is built from 14 residues. CDR3 nucleotides: TGTGCCAGCTCACCCGACAGGGCGGGATCACCCCTCCACTTT. Translating it yields CASSPDRAGSPLHF.

V and J are TRBV18 and TRBJ2-3, with D unclear. Germline values: CDR1 KGHSH, CDR2 LQKENI. The CDR3 is 17 residues long. The V end lost 1 base, the J end lost 0 bases, and 14 bases lay between the germline ends. The CDR3 spells CASSPLPPGSSTDTQYF. CDR3 coding DNA: TGTGCCAGCTCACCACTGCCCCCCGGTTCTAGCACAGATACGCAGTATTTT. Looking up the rest from reference TRBV18 and TRBJ2-3 gives the full variable domain: NAGVMQNPRHLVRRRGQEARLRCSPMKGHSHVYWYRQLPEEGLKFMVYLQKENIIDESGMPKERFSAEFPKEGPSILRIQQVVRGDSAAYFCASSPLPPGSSTDTQYFGPGTRLTVL.

The chain couples TRBV2 to TRBJ1-1; tentatively, D is TRBD1 (5 bases). V was trimmed by 6 bases and J by 0 bases, leaving 11 bases between them. Germline V gene data show CDR1 as SNHLY and CDR2 as FYNNEI. This CDR3 spans 14 amino acids. CDR3 bases: TGTGCCAGCAGCCCGGCCAGGGTGAACACTGAAGCTTTCTTT. This encodes CASSPARVNTEAFF.

This sequence joins TRBV5-4 and TRBJ2-2; 12 bases are shared with TRBD2. V trimming: 5 bases; J trimming: 0 bases; junction bases outside the gene matches: 8. There are 18 residues in the CDR3. Germline V gene data show CDR1 as SGHNT and CDR2 as YYREEE (reference sequence). CDR3 bases: TGTGCCAGCAGGCCCGGGACTAGCGGGTTTTCGAACACCGGGGAGCTGTTTTTT. It yields the protein CASRPGTSGFSNTGELFF.

The genes are TRBV5-1 and TRBJ2-3; 11 bases fit TRBD2. The junction had 8 bases not matched to a gene; V was cut back by 2 bases and J by 0 bases. The CDR3 spans 18 residues. Germline V gene sequence: CDR1 SGHRS, CDR2 YFSETQ. Here the CDR3 reads CASSLFGSGGASTDTQYF. The CDR3 DNA is TGCGCCAGCAGCTTATTTGGTAGCGGGGGGGCTAGCACAGATACGCAGTATTTT.

This clone was seen only a few times. This rearrangement joins TRBV9 to TRBJ2-3, with 11 bases that match TRBD2. Germline CDR1 and CDR2: SGDLS and YYNGEE. The CDR3 extends over 17 amino acids. The ends lost 0 bases at V and 2 bases at J; junction bases unmatched: 5. DNA of the CDR3: TGTGCCAGCAGCGTAGATCCTAGCGGGGGGCTCACAGATACGCAGTATTTT. It yields the protein CASSVDPSGGLTDTQYF.

V usage is TRBV5-1 and J usage is TRBJ1-5; D uncertain. CDR1 SGHRS and CDR2 YFSETQ come from the germline V gene. The CDR3 covers 15 residues. The V gene lost 0 bases and the J gene lost 0 bases, with 7 bases spanning the gap. The CDR3 coding sequence is TGCGCCAGCAGCTTGGATCCTTATAGCAATCAGCCCCAGCATTTT. As protein: CASSLDPYSNQPQHF.

This clone was detected only a few times. This chain joins TRBV2 and TRBJ1-5; D is undetermined. The CDR3 sequence is 13 residues long. V lost 6 bases to trimming and J lost 4 bases, with 10 bases between them. Germline V gene sequence: CDR1 SNHLY, CDR2 FYNNEI. The CDR3 here is CASRSDGNQPQHF. The CDR3 nucleotides read TGTGCCAGCAGATCTGACGGGAATCAGCCCCAGCATTTT.

This chain uses TRBV7-6 with TRBJ1-5; D is undetermined. Trimming shortened V by 3 bases and J by 0 bases, and 18 bases separated the two germline ends. The CDR3 runs to 18 residues. Germline assignment: CDR1 SGHVS and CDR2 FNYEAQ. CDR3 nucleotides: TGTGCCAGCAGCTTCTACAGACAAGAGTTATATAGCAATCAGCCCCAGCATTTT. Protein product: CASSFYRQELYSNQPQHF.

V gene TRBV11-2 combines with J gene TRBJ2-7; D remains unclear. V was cut by 4 bases and J by 3 bases, with 16 bases left in between. CDR3 length: 15 residues. Germline loops: CDR1 SGHAT, CDR2 FQNNGV. The CDR3: CASSYSPGSHYEQYF. The CDR3 nucleotides read TGTGCCAGCAGCTATAGTCCAGGATCCCACTACGAGCAGTACTTC.

The V call is TRBV30, the J call TRBJ1-2, with 7 bases matching TRBD1. The CDR3 consists of 13 residues. Germline V CDR1 and CDR2: GTSNPN, SVGIG (reference sequence). Trimming took 2 bases from V and 8 from J; bases not matched to a gene: 8. This CDR3 reads CAWSPTGAGGYTF. The CDR3 nucleotides are TGTGCCTGGAGTCCAACAGGGGCAGGAGGCTACACCTTC.

The sample holds one count of this clone. The gene calls are TRBV19 and TRBJ1-5, with 10 bases fitting TRBD1. Losses at the gene ends were 4 bases for V and 1 base for J; bases not matched to a gene: 4. The CDR3 totals 16 residues. From germline, CDR1 is LNHDA and CDR2 SQIVND (reference sequence). The CDR3 DNA reads TGTGCCAGTAGTACGACAGGGGGCGGGAGCAATCAGCCCCAGCATTTT. Residues: CASSTTGGGSNQPQHF.

This rearrangement joins TRBV28 to TRBJ1-6, with D tentatively TRBD1 (5 bases). V lost 6 bases and J 7 bases, leaving 13 bases between the germline ends. The V gene's germline CDR1 is MDHEN and CDR2 SYDVKM. CDR3 length: 14 residues. CDR3 in amino acids: CASRAGGANSPLHF. The CDR3 DNA reads as TGTGCCAGCAGAGCCGGTGGGGCCAATTCACCCCTCCACTTT.

This clone was detected only a few times. The chain recombines TRBV11-2 with TRBJ1-4, with D tentatively TRBD1 (5 bases). This CDR3 has 15 residues. Germline lookup yields CDR1 SGHAT and CDR2 FQNNGV. With 0 bases removed from V and 6 bases from J, the gap between germline ends came to 11 bases. CDR3 bases: TGTGCCAGCAGCTTAGAGGGGGGGGTATATGAAAAACTGTTTTTT. Translated: CASSLEGGVYEKLFF.

The chain combines TRBV7-3 with TRBJ2-2, with 10 bases aligning to TRBD1. Trimming took 2 bases from V and 6 from J; bases not matched to a gene: 6. The CDR3 loop spans 16 amino acids. Germline V gives CDR1 SGHTA, CDR2 FQGTGA. The chain's CDR3 is CASSLQGQGLAGELFF. In nucleotides, the CDR3 is TGTGCCAGCAGCTTACAGGGACAGGGGTTGGCCGGGGAGCTGTTTTTT.

The gene calls are TRBV6-1 and TRBJ2-7; D remains ambiguous. This CDR3 region has 14 residues. Germline V gene lookup returns CDR1 MNHNS and CDR2 SASEGT. Between the trimmed V and J ends, which lost 5 bases and 5 bases, there was a span of 16 bases. Here the CDR3 reads CASSPPGSGHEQYF. DNA for the CDR3: TGTGCCAGCAGTCCTCCCGGGTCTGGCCACGAGCAGTACTTC.

The chain combines TRBV5-1 with TRBJ2-5; the match to TRBD1 covers 7 bases. The V segment lost 0 bases and the J segment 4 bases; nucleotides outside the gene matches: 6. The CDR3 is made up of 15 amino acids. Germline V gene data show CDR1 as SGHRS and CDR2 as YFSETQ. This CDR3 reads CASSLAGTAGETQYF. As DNA, the CDR3 is TGCGCCAGCAGCTTGGCTGGGACAGCAGGAGAGACCCAGTACTTC.

This clone was counted a single time. The V gene is TRBV6-5, the J gene TRBJ2-2; D is uncertain. The CDR3 consists of 13 residues. The ends were cut back, 6 bases at V and 3 bases at J, with 8 bases in the middle. CDR1 and CDR2 from the germline V gene are MNHEY and SVGAGI. The CDR3: CASRSTYTGELFF. CDR3 sequence (DNA): TGTGCCAGCAGGTCTACGTACACCGGGGAGCTGTTTTTT.

The chain couples TRBV9 to TRBJ2-7; no clear D. The germline CDR1 and CDR2 sequences are SGDLS and YYNGEE. The ends were cut back, 0 bases at V and 2 bases at J, with 9 bases in the middle. This CDR3 region has 14 residues. Written as DNA, the CDR3 is TGTGCCAGCAGCGTAGTTGAGAATCCCTACGAGCAGTACTTC. It encodes CASSVVENPYEQYF.

The rearrangement joins TRBV10-2 to TRBJ2-3; 13 bases fit TRBD2. This CDR3 has 17 amino acids. The V gene end was trimmed by 7 bases and the J gene end by 2 bases; junction bases not matched to a gene: 9. Germline V gene data show CDR1 as WSHSY and CDR2 as SAAADI. The DNA of the CDR3 is TGCGCCAGCACCGATCGACTAGCGGGGGGCTCCACAGATACGCAGTATTTT. Amino acid sequence: CASTDRLAGGSTDTQYF.

V gene TRBV12-5 combines with J gene TRBJ1-5; tentatively, D is TRBD1 (6 bases). Deletions cut 10 bases from V and 3 bases from J, with 7 bases between. The CDR3 totals 11 residues. Germline loops: CDR1 LGHNT, CDR2 FRNRAP. This CDR3 is CATGDNQPQHF. In DNA form, the CDR3 reads TGTGCTACAGGGGACAATCAGCCCCAGCATTTT.

This clone was seen a handful of times. The chain joins TRBV6-1 to TRBJ1-1; 7 bases are shared with TRBD1. The CDR3 totals 12 residues. Germline V gene data show CDR1 as MNHNS and CDR2 as SASEGT. V lost 4 bases and J lost 6; bases outside the gene matches: 2. The DNA for the CDR3 is TGTGCCAGCAGTGTAACAGGGGCTGAAGCTTTCTTT. As protein: CASSVTGAEAFF.